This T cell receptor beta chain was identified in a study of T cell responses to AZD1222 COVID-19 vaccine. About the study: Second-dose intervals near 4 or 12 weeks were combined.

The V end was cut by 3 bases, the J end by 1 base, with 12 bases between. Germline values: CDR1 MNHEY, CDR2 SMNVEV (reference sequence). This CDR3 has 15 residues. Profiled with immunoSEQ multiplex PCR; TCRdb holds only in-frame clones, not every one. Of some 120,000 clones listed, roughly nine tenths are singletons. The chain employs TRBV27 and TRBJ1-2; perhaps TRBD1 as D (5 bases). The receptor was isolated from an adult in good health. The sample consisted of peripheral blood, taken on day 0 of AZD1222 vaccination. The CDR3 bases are TGTGCCAGCAGTTTCTCCCGTGGGGGTAACTATGGCTACACCTTC. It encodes CASSFSRGGNYGYTF.